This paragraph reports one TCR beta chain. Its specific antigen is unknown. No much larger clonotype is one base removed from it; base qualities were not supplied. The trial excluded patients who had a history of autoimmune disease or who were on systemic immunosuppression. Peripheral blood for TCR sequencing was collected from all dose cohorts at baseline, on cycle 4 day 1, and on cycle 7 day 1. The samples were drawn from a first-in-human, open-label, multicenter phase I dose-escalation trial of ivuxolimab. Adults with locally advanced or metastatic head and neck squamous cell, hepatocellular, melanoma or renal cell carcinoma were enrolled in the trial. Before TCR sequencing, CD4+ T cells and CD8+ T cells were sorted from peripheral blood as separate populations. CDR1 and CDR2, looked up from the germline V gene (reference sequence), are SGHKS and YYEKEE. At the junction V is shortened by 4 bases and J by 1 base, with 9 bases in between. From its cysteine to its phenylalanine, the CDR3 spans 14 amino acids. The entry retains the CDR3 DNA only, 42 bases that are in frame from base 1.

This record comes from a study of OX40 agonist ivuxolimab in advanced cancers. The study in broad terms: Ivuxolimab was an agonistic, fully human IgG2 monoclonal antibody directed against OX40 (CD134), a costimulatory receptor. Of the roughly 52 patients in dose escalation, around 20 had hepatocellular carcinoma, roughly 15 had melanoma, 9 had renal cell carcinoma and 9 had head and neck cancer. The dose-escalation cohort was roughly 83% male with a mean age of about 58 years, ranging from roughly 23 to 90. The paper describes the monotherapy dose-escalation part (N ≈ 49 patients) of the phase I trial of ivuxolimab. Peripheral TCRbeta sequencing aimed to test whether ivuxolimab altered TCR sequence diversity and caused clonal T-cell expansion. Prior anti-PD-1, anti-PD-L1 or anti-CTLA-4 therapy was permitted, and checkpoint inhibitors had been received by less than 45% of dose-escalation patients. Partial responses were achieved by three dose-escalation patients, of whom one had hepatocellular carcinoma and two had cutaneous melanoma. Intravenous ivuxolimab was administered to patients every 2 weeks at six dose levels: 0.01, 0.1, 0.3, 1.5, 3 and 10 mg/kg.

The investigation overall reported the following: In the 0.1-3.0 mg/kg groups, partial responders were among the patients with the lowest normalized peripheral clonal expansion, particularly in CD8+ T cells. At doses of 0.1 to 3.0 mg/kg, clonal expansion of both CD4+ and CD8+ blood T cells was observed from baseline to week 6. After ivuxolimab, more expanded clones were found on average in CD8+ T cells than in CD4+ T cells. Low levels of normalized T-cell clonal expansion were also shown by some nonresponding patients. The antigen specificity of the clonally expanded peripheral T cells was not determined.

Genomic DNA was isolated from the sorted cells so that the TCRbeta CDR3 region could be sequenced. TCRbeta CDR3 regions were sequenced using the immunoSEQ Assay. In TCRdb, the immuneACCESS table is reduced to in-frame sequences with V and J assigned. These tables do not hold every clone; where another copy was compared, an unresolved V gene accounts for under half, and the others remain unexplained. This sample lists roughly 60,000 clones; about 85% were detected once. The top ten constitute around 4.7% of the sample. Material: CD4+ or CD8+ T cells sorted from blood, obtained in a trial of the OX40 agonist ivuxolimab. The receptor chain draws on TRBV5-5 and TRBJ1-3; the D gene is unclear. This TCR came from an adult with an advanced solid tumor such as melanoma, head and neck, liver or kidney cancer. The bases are TGTGCCAGCAGCATAAGTGGGTCTGGAAACACCATATATTTT. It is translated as CASSISGSGNTIYF.